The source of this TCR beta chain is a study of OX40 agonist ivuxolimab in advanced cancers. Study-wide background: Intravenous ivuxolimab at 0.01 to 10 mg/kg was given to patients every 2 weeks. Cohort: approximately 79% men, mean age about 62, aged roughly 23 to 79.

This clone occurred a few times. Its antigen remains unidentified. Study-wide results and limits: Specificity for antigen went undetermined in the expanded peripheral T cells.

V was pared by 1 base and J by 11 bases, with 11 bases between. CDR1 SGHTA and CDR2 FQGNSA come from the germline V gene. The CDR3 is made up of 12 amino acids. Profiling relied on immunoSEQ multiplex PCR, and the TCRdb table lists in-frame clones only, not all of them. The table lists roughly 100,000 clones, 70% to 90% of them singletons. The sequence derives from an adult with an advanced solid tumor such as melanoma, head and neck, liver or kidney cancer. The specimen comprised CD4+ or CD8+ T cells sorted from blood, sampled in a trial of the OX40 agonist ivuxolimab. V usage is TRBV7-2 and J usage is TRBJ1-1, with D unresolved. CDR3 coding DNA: TGTGCCAGCAGCTTAGGAAGTCAAAGGGCTTTCTTT. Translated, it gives CASSLGSQRAFF.